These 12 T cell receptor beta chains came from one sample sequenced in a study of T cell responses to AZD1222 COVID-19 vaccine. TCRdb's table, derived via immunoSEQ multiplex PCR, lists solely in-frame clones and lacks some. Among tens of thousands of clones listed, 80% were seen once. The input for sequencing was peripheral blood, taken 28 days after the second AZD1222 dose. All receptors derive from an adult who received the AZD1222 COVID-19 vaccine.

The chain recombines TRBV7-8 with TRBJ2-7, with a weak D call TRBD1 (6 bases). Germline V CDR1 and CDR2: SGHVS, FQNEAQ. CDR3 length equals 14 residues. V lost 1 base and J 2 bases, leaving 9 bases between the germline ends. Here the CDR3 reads CASSLGDKAYEQYF. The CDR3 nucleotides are TGTGCCAGCAGCTTAGGGGACAAAGCCTACGAGCAGTACTTC.

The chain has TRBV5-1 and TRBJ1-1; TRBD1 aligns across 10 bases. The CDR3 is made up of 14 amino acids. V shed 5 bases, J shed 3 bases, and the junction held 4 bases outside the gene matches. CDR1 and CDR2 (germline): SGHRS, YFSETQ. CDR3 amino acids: CASRRDRGYTEAFF. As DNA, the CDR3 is TGCGCCAGCAGGAGGGACAGGGGATACACTGAAGCTTTCTTT.

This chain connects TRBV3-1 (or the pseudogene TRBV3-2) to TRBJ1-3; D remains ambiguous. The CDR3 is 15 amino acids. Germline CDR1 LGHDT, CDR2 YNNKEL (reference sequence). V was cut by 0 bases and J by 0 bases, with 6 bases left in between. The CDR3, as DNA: TGTGCCAGCAGCCAAGATACGACCTCTGGAAACACCATATATTTT. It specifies CASSQDTTSGNTIYF.

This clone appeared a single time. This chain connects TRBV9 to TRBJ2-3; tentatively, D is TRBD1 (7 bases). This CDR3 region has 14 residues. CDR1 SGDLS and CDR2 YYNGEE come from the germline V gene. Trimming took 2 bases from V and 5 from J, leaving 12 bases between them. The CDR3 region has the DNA TGTGCCAGCAGCGTTCGACAGGGAGGAGATACGCAGTATTTT. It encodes CASSVRQGGDTQYF. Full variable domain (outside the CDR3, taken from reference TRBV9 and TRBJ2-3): DSGVTQTPKHLITATGQRVTLRCSPRSGDLSVYWYQQSLDQGLQFLIQYYNGEERAKGNILERFSAQQFPDLHSELNLSSLELGDSALYFCASSVRQGGDTQYFGPGTRLTVL.

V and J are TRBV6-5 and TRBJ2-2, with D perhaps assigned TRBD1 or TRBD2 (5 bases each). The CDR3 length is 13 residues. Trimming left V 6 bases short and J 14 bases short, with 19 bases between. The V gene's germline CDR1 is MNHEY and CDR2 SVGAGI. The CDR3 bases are TGTGCCAGCAGCCCCGGGGCACCCCAACGACTGTTTTTT. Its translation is CASSPGAPQRLFF.

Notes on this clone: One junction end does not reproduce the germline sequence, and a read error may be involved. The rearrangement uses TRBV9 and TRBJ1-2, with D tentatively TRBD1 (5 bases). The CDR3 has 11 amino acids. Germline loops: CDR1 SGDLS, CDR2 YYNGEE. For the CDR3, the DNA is TGTGCCAGCAGCGCGGACCGGGGCCTTTACTTC. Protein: CASSADRGLYF.

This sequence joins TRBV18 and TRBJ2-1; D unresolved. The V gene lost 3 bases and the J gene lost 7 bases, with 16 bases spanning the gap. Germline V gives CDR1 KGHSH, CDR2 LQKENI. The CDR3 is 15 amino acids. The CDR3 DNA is TGTGCCAGCTCACCGAGCATTTCCCTCTGGAATGAGCAGTTCTTC. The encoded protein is CASSPSISLWNEQFF.

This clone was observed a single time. CDR3 region: CASSRDRGITEAFF. As DNA, the CDR3 is TGTGCCAGCAGCCGCGACAGGGGAATCACTGAAGCTTTCTTT. The chain has TRBV7-2 and TRBJ1-1, with 8 nucleotides matching TRBD1. Germline lookup yields CDR1 SGHTA and CDR2 FQGNSA. The V and J ends lost 5 bases and 4 bases, in that order; junction bases with no gene match: 6. The CDR3 consists of 14 residues.

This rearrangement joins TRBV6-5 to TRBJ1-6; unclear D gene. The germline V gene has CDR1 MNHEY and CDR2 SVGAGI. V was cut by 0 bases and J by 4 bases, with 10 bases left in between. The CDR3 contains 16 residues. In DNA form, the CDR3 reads TGTGCCAGCAGTTACTCGTGGACCCGTTATAATTCACCCCTCCACTTT. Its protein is CASSYSWTRYNSPLHF.

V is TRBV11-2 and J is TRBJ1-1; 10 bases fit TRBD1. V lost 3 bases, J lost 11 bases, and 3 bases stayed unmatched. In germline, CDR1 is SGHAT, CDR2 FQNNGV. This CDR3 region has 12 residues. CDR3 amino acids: CASSFGTGVAFF. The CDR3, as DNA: TGTGCCAGCAGCTTCGGGACAGGGGTTGCTTTCTTT.

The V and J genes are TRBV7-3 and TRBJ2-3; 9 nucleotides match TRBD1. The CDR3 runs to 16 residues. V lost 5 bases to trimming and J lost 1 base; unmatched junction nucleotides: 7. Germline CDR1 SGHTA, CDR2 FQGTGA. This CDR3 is CASSERRTGGTDTQYF. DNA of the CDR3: TGTGCCAGCAGCGAAAGGAGGACAGGGGGCACAGATACGCAGTATTTT.

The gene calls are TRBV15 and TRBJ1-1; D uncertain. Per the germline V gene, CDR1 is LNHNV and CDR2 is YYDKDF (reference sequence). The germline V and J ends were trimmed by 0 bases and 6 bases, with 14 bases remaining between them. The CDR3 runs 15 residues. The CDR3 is CATSRDPFLGAEAFF. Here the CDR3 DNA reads TGTGCCACCAGCAGAGATCCTTTCCTAGGAGCTGAAGCTTTCTTT. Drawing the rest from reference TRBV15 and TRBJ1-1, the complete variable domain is DAMVIQNPRYQVTQFGKPVTLSCSQTLNHNVMYWYQQKSSQAPKLLFHYYDKDFNNEADTPDNFQSRRPNTSFCFLDIRSPGLGDTAMYLCATSRDPFLGAEAFFGQGTRLTVV.